This is a list of T cell receptor beta chains from one sample in a study of T-cell reconstitution after alpha-beta-depleted transplantation in children. MiXCR was run by TCRdb on the PCR reads, yielding one entry per CDR3 protein. The sample consists of roughly 570,000 distinct CDR3 sequences, about a quarter of them appearing once. Sequencing was performed on PBMCs, taken before TCRalphabeta/CD19-depleted stem cell transplant. Receptors originate from a boy younger than two with Wiskott-Aldrich syndrome, due to receive a stem cell transplant. CDR3s include the opening cysteine and the closing phenylalanine or tryptophan. D genes are given only for firm matches. The size field is filled for only some rows; it gives once, few, many or a size class.

D	V	size	J	DNA	CDR3
NA	TRBV5-6	few	TRBJ2-1	TGTGCCAGCAGCTTGACTAGCTTAAATGAGCAGTTCTTC	CASSLTSLNEQFF
TRBD1	TRBV28	NA	TRBJ2-1	TGTGCCAGCAGCCTCCGGGACAGGGTCTCTGAGCAGTTCTTC	CASSLRDRVSEQFF
TRBD2	TRBV27	NA	TRBJ2-3	TGTGCCAGCTCCTGGGGCCCAACCGGGACTAGCCTACCTTGGCAGTATTTT	CASSWGPTGTSLPWQYF
TRBD2	TRBV5-1	few	TRBJ2-1	TGCGCCAGTGACTTGGGACTAGCGGGAGACAATGAGCAGTTCTTC	CASDLGLAGDNEQFF
TRBD2	TRBV5-1	NA	TRBJ2-1	TGCGCCAGCAGCTCCCCGGGACTAGCGGGAGACGGTGAGCAGTTCTTC	CASSSPGLAGDGEQFF
NA	TRBV3-1	NA	TRBJ2-5	TGTGCCAGCAGCCAGACTCGGGAGAGCAGAGAGACCCAGTACTTC	CASSQTRESRETQYF
TRBD2	TRBV2	few	TRBJ2-1	TGTGCCAGCAGTGAACTAGCGGGGCGTTCCTCCTACAATGAGCAGTTCTTC	CASSELAGRSSYNEQFF
NA	TRBV20-1	NA	TRBJ2-2	TGCAGTGCTGGGGTTCACACCGGGGAGCTGTTTTTT	CSAGVHTGELFF
NA	TRBV5-1	many	TRBJ2-3	TGCGCCAGCAGCTTGGAATCAGGGAGGACAGATACGCAGTATTTT	CASSLESGRTDTQYF
TRBD2	TRBV7-2	few	TRBJ2-7	TGTGCCAGCAGCTTCCCGGGACTAGGGTACGAGCAGTACTTC	CASSFPGLGYEQYF
TRBD2	TRBV12-3/TRBV12-4	NA	TRBJ2-7	TGTGCCAGCAGTCGCGAGATGGGAGCGGGAGCTCTCTACGAGCAGTACTTC	CASSREMGAGALYEQYF
NA	TRBV7-3	few	TRBJ2-1	TGTGCCAGCAGCCTTAGCGGAGCAAATGAGCAGTTCTTC	CASSLSGANEQFF
TRBD2	TRBV4-1	few	TRBJ2-7	TGCGCCAGCAGCCAACGGACTAGCGGGAGAAGATGGTACGAGCAGTACTTC	CASSQRTSGRRWYEQYF